The entry that follows covers one T cell receptor (beta chain) sequence. Its antigen is as yet unknown. V was trimmed by 3 bases and J by 10 bases, leaving 20 bases between them. The CDR3 spans 15 residues. Germline assignment: CDR1 SGHNT and CDR2 YYREEE (reference sequence). This sample was included in a study of T cells after yellow fever vaccination. Whole-study results and caveats: FACS-sorted repertoires could harbor abundant contaminating bulk-population clonotypes.

TCRdb fed the 5' RACE reads into MiXCR, producing one record per CDR3 protein. The sample holds approximately 32,000 distinct CDR3 sequences, about 4.4% seen once. Sequenced material: CD8+ T cells sorted from PBMCs, taken 5 days after the yellow fever booster vaccination. The chain links TRBV5-4 to TRBJ2-4; D might be TRBD1 (5 bases). This TCR was sampled from a man aged 30 to 39 who received the YFV17D yellow fever vaccine. The CDR3: CASSSFSGPAAIQYF. The CDR3 DNA reads TGTGCCAGCAGCTCCTTCTCAGGGCCCGCCGCGATTCAGTACTTC.